This T cell receptor beta chain emerged from a study of T cell responses to AZD1222 COVID-19 vaccine. Study results and limitations: The donor cohort was predominantly white British with a female majority, and clonal diversity may have been underestimated.

As regards this clone: Antigen specificity is unknown.

The CDR3 extends over 11 amino acids. Germline CDR1 reads LGHNT; CDR2 reads FRNRAP. The V and J ends lost 5 bases and 9 bases respectively, with 8 bases between them. TCRdb's copy holds only in-frame clones and misses some; the assay was immunoSEQ multiplex PCR. The table records approximately 140,000 clones, 85% to 95% of them present only once. This receptor was obtained from an adult in good health. The rearrangement links TRBV12-5 to TRBJ1-5; D unresolved. The sample in question was peripheral blood, obtained on day 0 of AZD1222 vaccination. The CDR3 here is CASGATRPQHF. DNA of the CDR3: TGTGCTAGTGGTGCCACGCGGCCCCAGCATTTT.